One and the same sample provided the 10 T cell receptor beta chains below, sequenced in a study of blood T cell repertoires in COVID-19. Only in-frame clones appear in the TCRdb table, and some are missing; sequencing was by immunoSEQ multiplex PCR. The sample consists of more than 150,000 clones, about nine tenths of them appearing once. Sequencing was performed on peripheral blood. These receptors were taken from a man aged 65-85 years with active or convalescent COVID-19.

The V call is TRBV7-3, the J call TRBJ2-7; 9 bases align to TRBD1. Germline trimming cut 2 bases from V and 4 bases from J; bases unmatched to any gene: 3. CDR3 length: 14 amino acids. Germline V lookup: CDR1 SGHTA, CDR2 FQGTGA. CDR3 loop: CASSLGTGTYEQYF. In nucleotides, the CDR3 is TGTGCCAGCAGCTTAGGGACAGGGACATACGAGCAGTACTTC.

This chain links TRBV25-1 with TRBJ1-1; possibly TRBD1 for D (5 bases). The V gene lost 1 base and the J gene lost 0 bases, with 15 bases spanning the gap. This CDR3 spans 17 amino acids. CDR1 and CDR2 (germline): MGHDK, SYGVNS. CDR3 amino acids: CASSEFGRGGMNTEAFF. CDR3 nucleotides: TGTGCCAGCAGTGAATTCGGAAGGGGCGGAATGAACACTGAAGCTTTCTTT.

This CDR3 is CASSFAQGEAFF. The CDR3 DNA sequence: TGTGCCAGCAGTTTTGCCCAGGGCGAAGCTTTCTTT. The rearrangement links TRBV12-3 or TRBV12-4 to TRBJ1-1; possibly TRBD1 for D (5 bases). This CDR3 contains 12 residues. Trimming stripped 3 bases from V and 8 bases from J, with 10 bases between.

The gene calls are TRBV6-4 and TRBJ2-3; 7 positions match TRBD1. Looked up from germline, CDR1 is MRHNA and CDR2 is SNTAGT. There are 14 residues in the CDR3. V lost 5 bases and J lost 0; bases outside the gene matches: 2. This CDR3 is CASSPGQSTDTQYF. CDR3 in DNA: TGTGCCAGCAGTCCGGGACAGAGCACAGATACGCAGTATTTT.

The J gene is TRBJ2-1, the V gene TRBV27, with 8 bases aligning to TRBD1. Germline V CDR1 and CDR2: MNHEY, SMNVEV (reference sequence). The CDR3 consists of 14 residues. V lost 2 bases and J lost 8; bases outside the gene matches: 5. The CDR3 nucleotides read TGTGCCAGCAGTTTAAGGCAGGGGGCTGATGAGCAGTTCTTC. Its protein is CASSLRQGADEQFF.

The J gene is TRBJ1-2, the V gene TRBV27; possible D gene TRBD1, 5 bases. This CDR3 comprises 13 residues. The V gene lost 6 bases and the J gene lost 4 bases, with 12 bases spanning the gap. The germline V gene has CDR1 MNHEY and CDR2 SMNVEV (reference sequence). The CDR3 protein is CASSGGVAYGYTF. The CDR3 DNA sequence: TGTGCCAGCAGCGGGGGGGTGGCCTATGGCTACACCTTC.

The V call is TRBV6-2 or TRBV6-3, the J call TRBJ2-5; 7 positions match TRBD2. With 6 bases clipped from V and 3 bases from J, the junction kept 10 bases outside the gene matches. Germline V gives CDR1 MNHEY, CDR2 SVGEGT. The CDR3 has 15 residues. CDR3 region: CASSRTGTNKETQYF. In DNA, the CDR3 is TGTGCCAGCAGCCGCACCGGGACTAACAAAGAGACCCAGTACTTC.

This clone showed up just once. The V gene is TRBV19, the J gene TRBJ1-5, with a tentative D call TRBD1 (5 bases). Germline V gene lookup returns CDR1 LNHDA and CDR2 SQIVND (reference sequence). V lost 1 base and J 7 bases, leaving 20 bases between the germline ends. CDR3 length: 17 residues. The CDR3 nucleotides are TGTGCCAGTAGTATAGGAGGGCGGCGGGGACCCCTACAGCCCCAGCATTTT. Translated, it gives CASSIGGRRGPLQPQHF.

The J gene is TRBJ2-2, the V gene TRBV3-1 (or the pseudogene TRBV3-2); 8 positions match TRBD1. Germline lookup yields CDR1 LGHDT and CDR2 YNNKEL (reference sequence). The CDR3 has 20 amino acids. The ends lost 0 bases at V and 2 bases at J; junction bases unmatched: 14. This chain's CDR3 is CASSQDRGTGRRPNTGELFF. In nucleotides, the CDR3 is TGTGCCAGCAGCCAAGATCGAGGGACAGGCCGCCGTCCCAACACCGGGGAGCTGTTTTTT.

The chain carries TRBV28 and TRBJ2-7; 10 bases agree with TRBD2. Germline V CDR1 and CDR2: MDHEN, SYDVKM. The trim removed 5 bases at V and 5 bases at J, leaving 12 bases unmatched. The length of the CDR3 is 16 residues. The CDR3 DNA reads as TGTGCCAGCAGTACCCTGGGACTAGCGCCTTCCCACGAGCAGTACTTC. Its translation is CASSTLGLAPSHEQYF.